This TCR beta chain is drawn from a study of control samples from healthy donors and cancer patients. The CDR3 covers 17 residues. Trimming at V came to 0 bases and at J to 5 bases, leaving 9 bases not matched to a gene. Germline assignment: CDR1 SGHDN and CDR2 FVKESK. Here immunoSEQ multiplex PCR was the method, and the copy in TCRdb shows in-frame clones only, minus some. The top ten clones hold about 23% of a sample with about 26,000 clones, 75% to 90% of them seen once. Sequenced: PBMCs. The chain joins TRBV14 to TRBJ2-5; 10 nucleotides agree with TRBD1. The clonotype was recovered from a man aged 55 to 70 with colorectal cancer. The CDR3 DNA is TGTGCCAGCAGCCAAGAATGGGGGACAGGGGATCGGGAGACCCAGTACTTC. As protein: CASSQEWGTGDRETQYF.